One and the same sample provided the 25 T cell receptor beta chains below, sequenced in a study of PD-L1 blockade in urothelial cancer. Here immunoSEQ multiplex PCR was the method, and the copy in TCRdb shows in-frame clones only, minus some. The repertoire holds over 100,000 clones, about 81% seen once, with 2.5% to 3.5% in the top ten. Time point in this sample: pretreatment peripheral blood. The sample consisted of PBMCs, taken around atezolizumab (anti-PD-L1) treatment. The receptors were gathered from a man aged 50 to 60 with urothelial cancer.

This clone has more than one count but fewer than ten. V and J are TRBV28 and TRBJ1-3; D unresolved. This CDR3 has 12 residues. Germline loops: CDR1 MDHEN, CDR2 SYDVKM. The V end lost 7 bases, the J end lost 2 bases, and 6 bases lay between the germline ends. The CDR3 region has the DNA TGTGCCAGCACGAGTACTGGAAACACCATATATTTT. Its translation: CASTSTGNTIYF.

Worth noting for this clone: The same CDR3 arises from other DNA sequences in this sample as well. J is TRBJ1-3 and V is TRBV4-2; D gene uncertain. Trimming took 0 bases from V and 4 from J, leaving 4 bases between them. The CDR3 spans 13 residues. The germline V gene encodes CDR1 LGHNA and CDR2 YNFKEQ. The DNA for the CDR3 is TGTGCCAGCAGCCAAGATCTGGGAAACACCATATATTTT. Translating it yields CASSQDLGNTIYF.

The chain recombines TRBV19 with TRBJ1-1; 9 bases are shared with TRBD1. Per germline, CDR1 LNHDA and CDR2 SQIVND (reference sequence). J lost 5 bases, V lost 8 bases, and 9 bases had no gene match. The CDR3 contains 14 residues. This CDR3 is CASGGQGSRTEAFF. CDR3 bases: TGTGCCAGTGGGGGACAGGGAAGCCGGACTGAAGCTTTCTTT.

The chain employs TRBV9 and TRBJ2-3; 7 nucleotides line up with TRBD1. Germline CDR1 is SGDLS and CDR2 is YYNGEE. V lost 3 bases, J lost 9 bases, and 1 base stayed unmatched. The CDR3 has 11 amino acids. CDR3 sequence (DNA): TGTGCCAGCAGCGACAGGGGAACGCAGTATTTT. The encoded protein is CASSDRGTQYF.

The chain employs TRBV11-2 and TRBJ2-7; D perhaps matches TRBD2 (6 bases). From germline, CDR1 is SGHAT and CDR2 FQNNGV. V was shortened by 0 bases and J by 3 bases, with 15 bases between the two germline ends. The CDR3 is 16 amino acids. In nucleotides, the CDR3 is TGTGCCAGCAGCTTAGATCTGAGAATCGGGAGCTACGAGCAGTACTTC. This codes for CASSLDLRIGSYEQYF.

The rearrangement joins TRBV11-2 to TRBJ2-1; 13 nucleotides align to TRBD2. Trimming took 5 bases from V and 6 from J; bases not matched to a gene: 4. The CDR3 sequence is 15 residues long. Germline-derived CDR1 and CDR2 are SGHAT and FQNNGV. The CDR3 here is CASSQRTSGGNEQFF. DNA for the CDR3: TGTGCCAGCAGCCAAAGGACTAGCGGGGGCAATGAGCAGTTCTTC.

This clone was seen a single time. The rearrangement links TRBV6-5 to TRBJ2-7; a possible D gene is TRBD1 (5 bases). Germline V lookup: CDR1 MNHEY, CDR2 SVGAGI. The CDR3 covers 14 residues. The germline V and J ends were trimmed by 2 bases and 7 bases, with 15 bases remaining between them. The CDR3 DNA sequence: TGTGCCAGCAGTTACGATTTAGTTCAGGGTGAGCAGTACTTC. Translation gives CASSYDLVQGEQYF.

The rearrangement links TRBV11-1 to TRBJ2-1; D is perhaps TRBD2 (6 bases). Germline V lookup: CDR1 SGHAT, CDR2 FQDESV (reference sequence). Deletions cut 2 bases from V and 5 bases from J, with 19 bases between. This CDR3 region has 17 residues. The CDR3 bases are TGTGCCAGCAGCTTAACGCCAGCGCCCGGGGGTAACAATGAGCAGTTCTTC. Translation gives CASSLTPAPGGNNEQFF.

The chain has TRBV19 and TRBJ1-5, with TRBD1 matching over 7 bases. Unmatched junction bases numbered 10, after V lost 7 bases and J lost 7 bases. CDR1 and CDR2 from the germline V gene are LNHDA and SQIVND (reference sequence). The CDR3 runs 14 residues. Written as DNA, the CDR3 is TGTGCCAGTAACGATAGACAGGGTGGGCAGCCCCAGCATTTT. It specifies CASNDRQGGQPQHF. Using reference TRBV19 and TRBJ1-5 for the parts outside the CDR3, the full variable domain is DGGITQSPKYLFRKEGQNVTLSCEQNLNHDAMYWYRQDPGQGLRLIYYSQIVNDFQKGDIAEGYSVSREKKESFPLTVTSAQKNPTAFYLCASNDRQGGQPQHFGDGTRLSIL.

Here the CDR3 reads CASATGTSGRGETQYF. CDR3 sequence (DNA): TGTGCCAGCGCGACCGGGACTAGCGGGAGGGGGGAGACCCAGTACTTC. This rearrangement joins TRBV2 to TRBJ2-5; 16 positions agree with TRBD2. V trimming: 8 bases; J trimming: 5 bases; junction bases outside the gene matches: 8. This CDR3 contains 16 residues. From germline, CDR1 is SNHLY and CDR2 FYNNEI. Supplemented by reference TRBV2 and TRBJ2-5, the full variable domain reads EPEVTQTPSHQVTQMGQEVILRCVPISNHLYFYWYRQILGQKVEFLVSFYNNEISEKSEIFDDQFSVERPDGSNFTLKIRSTKLEDSAMYFCASATGTSGRGETQYFGPGTRLLVL.

The CDR3 coding sequence is TGTGCCAGCACTCGGACTAGCGGGATCCTGTTGGAGCAGTACTTC. As protein: CASTRTSGILLEQYF. The chain combines TRBV7-9 with TRBJ2-7; 12 positions agree with TRBD2. After removal of 7 bases from V and 7 bases from J, the junction contained 11 bases not matched to a gene. This CDR3 comprises 15 residues. The germline gives CDR1 SEHNR, CDR2 FQNEAQ (reference sequence).

This chain joins TRBV5-1 and TRBJ2-6; D is undetermined. The CDR3 spans 14 residues. The V end was cut by 1 base, the J end by 2 bases, with 4 bases between. CDR1 and CDR2 (germline): SGHRS, YFSETQ. The CDR3 loop reads CASSLFAGANVLTF. CDR3 DNA sequence: TGCGCCAGCAGCTTGTTCGCTGGGGCCAACGTCCTGACTTTC.

This clone was detected a few times. The chain has TRBV27 and TRBJ2-7; tentative D call: TRBD2 (6 bases). The CDR3 length is 13 residues. Germline V gene data show CDR1 as MNHEY and CDR2 as SMNVEV (reference sequence). The germline V and J ends were trimmed by 4 bases and 3 bases, with 10 bases remaining between them. The CDR3 loop is CASSSAGNYEQYF. The CDR3 region has the DNA TGTGCCAGCAGTTCGGCGGGGAACTACGAGCAGTACTTC.

The chain carries TRBV7-6 and TRBJ2-7; the match to TRBD2 covers 10 bases. This CDR3 comprises 18 residues. The V segment lost 1 base and the J segment 4 bases; nucleotides outside the gene matches: 13. CDR1 and CDR2 (germline): SGHVS, FNYEAQ. The CDR3 region is CASSLGGEREGGSYEQYF. CDR3 coding DNA: TGTGCCAGCAGCTTAGGTGGAGAGCGGGAGGGCGGTTCATACGAGCAGTACTTC.

V gene TRBV9 combines with J gene TRBJ1-6; tentatively, D is TRBD1 (6 bases). CDR3 length: 15 residues. Deletions cut 3 bases from V and 10 bases from J, with 17 bases between. CDR1 SGDLS and CDR2 YYNGEE come from the germline V gene. The CDR3 bases are TGTGCCAGCAGCGGCTCACAGGGAGTAGGGTCACCCCTCCACTTT. Encoded protein: CASSGSQGVGSPLHF.

Only one count was recorded for this clone. The sample holds other DNA sequences that translate to the same CDR3. The chain uses TRBV15 and TRBJ2-3; D is unresolved. The V end was cut by 0 bases, the J end by 5 bases, with 3 bases between. Per the germline V gene, CDR1 is LNHNV and CDR2 is YYDKDF (reference sequence). The CDR3 extends over 12 amino acids. The CDR3 bases are TGTGCCACCAGCAGAGATAGAGATACGCAGTATTTT. Its protein is CATSRDRDTQYF.

The chain uses TRBV19 and TRBJ2-4; 7 positions match TRBD2. With 8 bases clipped from V and 6 bases from J, the junction kept 7 bases outside the gene matches. Germline values: CDR1 LNHDA, CDR2 SQIVND (reference sequence). This CDR3 has 13 amino acids. The CDR3 region is CASLGEGGNIQYF. The CDR3 nucleotides read TGTGCCAGTTTGGGGGAGGGTGGAAACATTCAGTACTTC.

J is TRBJ2-5 and V is TRBV28, with D unresolved. This CDR3 has 12 amino acids. The V end lost 5 bases, the J end lost 5 bases, and 9 bases lay between the germline ends. Germline values: CDR1 MDHEN, CDR2 SYDVKM. CDR3: CASSPSWETQYF. The CDR3, as DNA: TGTGCCAGCAGTCCGAGTTGGGAGACCCAGTACTTC.

This clone was recorded only once. The junction and the germline gene differ at one end; a read error may be behind it. The chain joins TRBV6-6 to TRBJ2-2; 8 nucleotides align to TRBD1. CDR3 length: 14 amino acids. From germline, CDR1 is MNHNY and CDR2 SVGAGI (reference sequence). The CDR3 region is CASGYRGSTGELFF. The CDR3 bases are TGTGCCAGCGGTTACAGGGGGTCCACCGGGGAGCTGTTTTTT.

This chain uses TRBV7-3 with TRBJ2-3; 9 nucleotides agree with TRBD1. V lost 2 bases and J lost 4; bases outside the gene matches: 13. CDR3 size: 18 residues. Per germline, CDR1 SGHTA and CDR2 FQGTGA. The CDR3 DNA is TGTGCCAGCAGCTTAGCACAGCAGACAGGGGGTGCCGCAGATACGCAGTATTTT. Encoded protein: CASSLAQQTGGAADTQYF.

V usage is TRBV10-3 and J usage is TRBJ1-1; D is possibly TRBD1 (5 bases). Between the trimmed V and J ends, which lost 4 bases and 5 bases, there was a span of 14 bases. The germline V gene has CDR1 ENHRY and CDR2 SYGVKD. The CDR3 consists of 14 residues. The CDR3 is CAISAGLLGTEAFF. CDR3 in DNA: TGTGCCATCAGTGCGGGACTCCTAGGTACTGAAGCTTTCTTT.

In this sample, this clone turned up a few times. The chain employs TRBV4-2 and TRBJ1-5; D is possibly TRBD1 (5 bases). Germline V gene data show CDR1 as LGHNA and CDR2 as YNFKEQ. The CDR3 loop spans 15 amino acids. With 2 bases removed from V and 3 bases from J, the gap between germline ends came to 11 bases. CDR3 sequence reads: CASSQLWGDNQPQHF. CDR3 nucleotide sequence: TGTGCCAGCAGCCAACTTTGGGGGGACAATCAGCCCCAGCATTTT.

The chain recombines TRBV11-2 with TRBJ2-7, with 9 bases fitting TRBD2. The germline V gene encodes CDR1 SGHAT and CDR2 FQNNGV. V lost 5 bases to trimming and J lost 2 bases; unmatched junction nucleotides: 4. This CDR3 is built from 14 residues. The CDR3 loop is CASSQTSGTYEQYF. The DNA for the CDR3 is TGTGCCAGCAGCCAGACTAGCGGAACCTACGAGCAGTACTTC.

This chain connects TRBV27 to TRBJ2-1; 10 nucleotides align to TRBD1. The germline CDR1 and CDR2 sequences are MNHEY and SMNVEV (reference sequence). The trim removed 5 bases at V and 10 bases at J, leaving 11 bases unmatched. The CDR3 runs to 15 residues. The CDR3 sequence is CASSPPPGQGQEQFF. The CDR3 coding sequence is TGTGCCAGCAGTCCCCCCCCGGGACAGGGGCAGGAGCAGTTCTTC.

The gene calls are TRBV7-2 and TRBJ2-7, with D uncertain. The CDR3 spans 12 residues. The germline V gene encodes CDR1 SGHTA and CDR2 FQGNSA. V lost 5 bases to trimming and J lost 1 base, with 6 bases between them. CDR3 residues: CASSRSSYEQYF. The DNA of the CDR3 is TGTGCCAGCAGCCGGTCGTCCTACGAGCAGTACTTC.